The clone carrying this T cell receptor beta chain has just a few counts. Generated by immunoSEQ multiplex PCR, the TCRdb table keeps only in-frame clones and is missing some. The table lists about 130,000 clones, 60% to 85% of them singletons. The source of the sample is a study of blood T cell repertoires in COVID-19. CDR1 and CDR2 from the germline V gene are SGHRS and YFSETQ. Trimming removed 3 bases from V and 2 bases from J; junction bases left unmatched: 4. The CDR3 is made up of 15 amino acids. Input material: peripheral blood. The receptor comes from a man at least 80 years old with acute or convalescent COVID-19. The chain uses TRBV5-1 and TRBJ1-3, with TRBD1 matching 8 bases. For the CDR3, the DNA is TGCGCCAGCAGCTCGACGACAGGGGCTGGAAACACCATATATTTT. Translating it yields CASSSTTGAGNTIYF.